The present entry profiles one TCR beta chain with its context. Its antigen is still unknown. This entry belongs to a study of T-cell reconstitution after alpha-beta-depleted transplantation in children. Findings and limits, study-wide: By about two months after transplant, alpha-beta T cells reportedly arose from several hundred graft clones that had expanded. Some patients' high day-60 TCRbeta diversity was attributed to recipient cells surviving conditioning. Newly produced T cells mostly accounted for T-cell counts and diversity one year post-transplant.

The CDR3 sequence is 14 residues long. Trimming pared 0 bases from V and 6 bases from J, leaving 12 bases between. Germline V CDR1 and CDR2: LGHNA, YSLEER. The TCRbeta library incorporated unique molecular identifiers. TCRdb reanalysed the PCR reads using MiXCR and keeps one entry per CDR3 protein. Here the sample spans about 220,000 distinct CDR3 sequences, about a sixth being singletons. The receptor comes from a male patient between 2 and 9 years old who had a stem cell transplant for acute lymphoblastic leukemia, so the T cells may come from the graft donor. The chain joins TRBV4-3 to TRBJ2-7, with D tentatively TRBD1 (5 bases). The sample here was PBMCs, mostly from graft donor cells, taken 360 days after TCRalphabeta/CD19-depleted stem cell transplant. The CDR3 region is CASSQDRVSAEQYF. For the CDR3, the DNA is TGCGCCAGCAGCCAAGACAGGGTGTCTGCCGAGCAGTACTTC.